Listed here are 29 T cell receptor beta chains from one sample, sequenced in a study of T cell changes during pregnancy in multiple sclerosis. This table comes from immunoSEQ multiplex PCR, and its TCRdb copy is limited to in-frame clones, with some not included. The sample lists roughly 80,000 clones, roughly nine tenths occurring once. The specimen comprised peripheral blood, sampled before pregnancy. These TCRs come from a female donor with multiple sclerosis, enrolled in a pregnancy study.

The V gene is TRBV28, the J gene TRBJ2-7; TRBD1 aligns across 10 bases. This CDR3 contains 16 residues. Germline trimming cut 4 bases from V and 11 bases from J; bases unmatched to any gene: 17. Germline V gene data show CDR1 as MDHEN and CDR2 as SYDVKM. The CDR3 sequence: CASSSLPYGGQGQEYF. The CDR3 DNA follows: TGTGCCAGCAGTTCTCTCCCCTATGGGGGACAGGGGCAGGAGTACTTC.

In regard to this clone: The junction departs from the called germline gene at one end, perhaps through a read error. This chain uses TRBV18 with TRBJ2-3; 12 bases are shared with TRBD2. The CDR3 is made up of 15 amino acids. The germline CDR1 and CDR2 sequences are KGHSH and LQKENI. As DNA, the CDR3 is TGTGCCAGCTCACCACCGCAAAATATTGGGACTAGCGGGCAATTT. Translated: CASSPPQNIGTSGQF.

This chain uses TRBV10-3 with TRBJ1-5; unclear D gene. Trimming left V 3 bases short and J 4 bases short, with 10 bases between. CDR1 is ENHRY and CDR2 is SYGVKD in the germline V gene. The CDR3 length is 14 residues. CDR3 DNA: TGTGCCATCAGTGATGGCGGGAATAATCAGCCCCAGCATTTT. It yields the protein CAISDGGNNQPQHF.

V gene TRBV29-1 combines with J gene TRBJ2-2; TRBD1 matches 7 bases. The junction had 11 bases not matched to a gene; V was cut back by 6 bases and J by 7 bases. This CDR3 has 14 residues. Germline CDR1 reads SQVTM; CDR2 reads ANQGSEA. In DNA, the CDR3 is TGCAGCGTCCGGGGCACACAGGGGATCGGGGAGCTGTTTTTT. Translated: CSVRGTQGIGELFF.

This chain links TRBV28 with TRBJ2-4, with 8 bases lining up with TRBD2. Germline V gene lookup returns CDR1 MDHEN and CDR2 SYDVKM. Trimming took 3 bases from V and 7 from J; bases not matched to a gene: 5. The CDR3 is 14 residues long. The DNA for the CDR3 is TGTGCCAGCAGTTTCCTCGGGAGGGGGAACATTCAGTACTTC. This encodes CASSFLGRGNIQYF.

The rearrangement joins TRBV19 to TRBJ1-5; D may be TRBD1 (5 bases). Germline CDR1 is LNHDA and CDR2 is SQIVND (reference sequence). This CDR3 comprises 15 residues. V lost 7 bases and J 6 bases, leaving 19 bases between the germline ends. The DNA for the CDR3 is TGTGCCAGTAACCCTAGGGGCAAACGTGGTCAGCCCCAGCATTTT. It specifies CASNPRGKRGQPQHF.

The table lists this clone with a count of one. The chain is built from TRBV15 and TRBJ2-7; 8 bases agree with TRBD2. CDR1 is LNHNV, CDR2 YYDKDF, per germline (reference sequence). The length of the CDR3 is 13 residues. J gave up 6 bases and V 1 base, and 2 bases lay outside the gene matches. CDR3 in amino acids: CATSRVGRVEQYF. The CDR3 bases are TGTGCCACCAGCAGAGTCGGGAGGGTCGAGCAGTACTTC. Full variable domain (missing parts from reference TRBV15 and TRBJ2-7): DAMVIQNPRYQVTQFGKPVTLSCSQTLNHNVMYWYQQKSSQAPKLLFHYYDKDFNNEADTPDNFQSRRPNTSFCFLDIRSPGLGDTAMYLCATSRVGRVEQYFGPGTRLTVT.

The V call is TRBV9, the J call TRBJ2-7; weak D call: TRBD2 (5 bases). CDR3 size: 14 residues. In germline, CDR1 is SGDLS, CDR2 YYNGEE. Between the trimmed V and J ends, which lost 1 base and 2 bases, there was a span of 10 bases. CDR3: CASSVTDSPYEQYF. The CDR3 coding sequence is TGTGCCAGCAGCGTAACGGACTCACCCTACGAGCAGTACTTC.

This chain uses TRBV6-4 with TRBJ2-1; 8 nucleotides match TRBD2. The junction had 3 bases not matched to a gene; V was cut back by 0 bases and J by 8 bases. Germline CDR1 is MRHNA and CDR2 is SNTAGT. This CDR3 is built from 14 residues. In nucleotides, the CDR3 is TGTGCCAGCAGTGACTCAAGCGGGAGCGATGAGCAGTTCTTC. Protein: CASSDSSGSDEQFF.

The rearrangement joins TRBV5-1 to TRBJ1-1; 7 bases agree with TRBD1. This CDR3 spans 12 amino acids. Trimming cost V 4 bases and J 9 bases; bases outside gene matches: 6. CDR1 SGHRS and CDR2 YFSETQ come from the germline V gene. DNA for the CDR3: TGCGCCAGCAGCATCCAGGGGGACCAAGCTTTCTTT. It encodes CASSIQGDQAFF.

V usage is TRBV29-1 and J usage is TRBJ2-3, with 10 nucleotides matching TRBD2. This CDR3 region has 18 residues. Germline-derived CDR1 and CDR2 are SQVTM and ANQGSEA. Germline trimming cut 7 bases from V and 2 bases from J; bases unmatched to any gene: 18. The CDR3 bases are TGCAGCGCAAAGGTGGGGTTTACTAGCGGGATATTCACAGATACGCAGTATTTT. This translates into CSAKVGFTSGIFTDTQYF.

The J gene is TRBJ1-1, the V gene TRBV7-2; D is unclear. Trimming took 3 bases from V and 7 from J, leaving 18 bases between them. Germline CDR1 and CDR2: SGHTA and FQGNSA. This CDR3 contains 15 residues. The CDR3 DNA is TGTGCCAGCAGCTTTAACAGCCCCGCGGGCGGTGAAGCTTTCTTT. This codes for CASSFNSPAGGEAFF.

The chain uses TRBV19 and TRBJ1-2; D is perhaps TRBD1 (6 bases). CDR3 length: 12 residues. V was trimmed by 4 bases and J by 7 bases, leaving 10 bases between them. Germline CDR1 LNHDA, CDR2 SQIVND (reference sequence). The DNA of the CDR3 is TGTGCCAGTAGTAAGAAAGGGGGTGGCTACACCTTC. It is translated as CASSKKGGGYTF. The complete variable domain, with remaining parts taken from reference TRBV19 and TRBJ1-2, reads DGGITQSPKYLFRKEGQNVTLSCEQNLNHDAMYWYRQDPGQGLRLIYYSQIVNDFQKGDIAEGYSVSREKKESFPLTVTSAQKNPTAFYLCASSKKGGGYTFGSGTRLTVV.

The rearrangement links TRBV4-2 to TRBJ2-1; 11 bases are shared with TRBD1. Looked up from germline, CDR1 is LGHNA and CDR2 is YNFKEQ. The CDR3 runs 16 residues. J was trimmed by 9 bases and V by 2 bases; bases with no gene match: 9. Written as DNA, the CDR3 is TGTGCCAGCAGCCAAAATCCGGGACAGGGGGTCGGTGAGCAGTTCTTC. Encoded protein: CASSQNPGQGVGEQFF.

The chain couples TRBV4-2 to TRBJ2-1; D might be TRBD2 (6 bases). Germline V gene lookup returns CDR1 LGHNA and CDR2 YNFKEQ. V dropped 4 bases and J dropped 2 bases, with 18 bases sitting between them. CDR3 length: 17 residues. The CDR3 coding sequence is TGTGCCAGCAGCCTCGCGGGGCTAGGGAGGACCTACAATGAGCAGTTCTTC. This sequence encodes CASSLAGLGRTYNEQFF.

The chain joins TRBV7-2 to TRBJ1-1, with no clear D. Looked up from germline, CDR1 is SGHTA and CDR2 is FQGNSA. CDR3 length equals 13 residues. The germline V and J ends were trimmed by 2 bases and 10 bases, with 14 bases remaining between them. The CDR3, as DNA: TGTGCCAGCAGCTTAAATGCGGGAGTGCGAGCTTTCTTT. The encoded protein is CASSLNAGVRAFF.

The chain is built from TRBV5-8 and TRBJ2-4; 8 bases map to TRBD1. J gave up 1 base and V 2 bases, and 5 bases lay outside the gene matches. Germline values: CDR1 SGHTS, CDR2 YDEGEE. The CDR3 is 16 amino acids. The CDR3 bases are TGTGCCAGCAGCTTCCGGACAGGGAACGCCAAAAACATTCAGTACTTC. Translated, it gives CASSFRTGNAKNIQYF. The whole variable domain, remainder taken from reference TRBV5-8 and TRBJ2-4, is EAGVTQSPTHLIKTRGQQATLRCSPISGHTSVYWYQQALGLGLQFLLWYDEGEERNRGNFPPRFSGRQFPNYSSELNVNALELEDSALYLCASSFRTGNAKNIQYFGAGTRLSVL.

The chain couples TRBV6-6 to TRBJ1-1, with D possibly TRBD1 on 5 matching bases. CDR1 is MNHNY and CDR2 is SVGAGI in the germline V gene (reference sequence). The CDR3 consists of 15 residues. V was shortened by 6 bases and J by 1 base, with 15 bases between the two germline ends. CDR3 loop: CASSYRGLGNTEAFF. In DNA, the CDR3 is TGTGCCAGCAGCTATAGGGGTTTAGGGAACACTGAAGCTTTCTTT.

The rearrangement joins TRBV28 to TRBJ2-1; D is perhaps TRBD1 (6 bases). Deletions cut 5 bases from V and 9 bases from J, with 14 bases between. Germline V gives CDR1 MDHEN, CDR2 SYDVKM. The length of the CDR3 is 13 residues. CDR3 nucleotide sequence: TGTGCCAGCAGTAACAGGGTTTACGCTGAGCAGTTCTTC. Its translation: CASSNRVYAEQFF.

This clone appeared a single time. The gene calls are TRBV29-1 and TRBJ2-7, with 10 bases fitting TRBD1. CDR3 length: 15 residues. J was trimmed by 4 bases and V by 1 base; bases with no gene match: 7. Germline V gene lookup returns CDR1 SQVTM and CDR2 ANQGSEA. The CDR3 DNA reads TGCAGCGTTGAAGCGCGGACAGGGGGTGAATACGAGCAGTACTTC. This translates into CSVEARTGGEYEQYF.

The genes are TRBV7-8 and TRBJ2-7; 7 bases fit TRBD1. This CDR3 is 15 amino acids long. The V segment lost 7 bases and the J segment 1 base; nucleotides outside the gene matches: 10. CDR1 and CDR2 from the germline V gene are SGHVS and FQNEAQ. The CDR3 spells CASKPRQGPSYEQYF. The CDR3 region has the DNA TGTGCCAGCAAGCCCCGACAGGGACCATCCTACGAGCAGTACTTC.

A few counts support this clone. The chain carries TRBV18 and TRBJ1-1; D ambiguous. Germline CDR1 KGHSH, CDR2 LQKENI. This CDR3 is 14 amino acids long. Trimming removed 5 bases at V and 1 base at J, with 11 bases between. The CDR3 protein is CASSNGRGNTEAFF. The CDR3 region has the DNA TGTGCCAGCTCAAATGGACGGGGGAACACTGAAGCTTTCTTT.

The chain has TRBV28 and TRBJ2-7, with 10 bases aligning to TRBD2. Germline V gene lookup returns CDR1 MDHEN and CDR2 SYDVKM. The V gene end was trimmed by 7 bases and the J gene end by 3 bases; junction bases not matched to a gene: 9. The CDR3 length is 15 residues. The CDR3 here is CASTLAGGTSYEQYF. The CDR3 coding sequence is TGTGCCAGCACCTTAGCGGGAGGTACAAGCTACGAGCAGTACTTC.

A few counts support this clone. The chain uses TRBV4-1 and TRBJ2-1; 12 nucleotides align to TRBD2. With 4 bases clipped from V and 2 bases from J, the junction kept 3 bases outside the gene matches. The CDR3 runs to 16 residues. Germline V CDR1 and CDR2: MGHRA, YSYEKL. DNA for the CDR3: TGCGCCAGCAGCCCCGGACTAGCGGGAACCTACAATGAGCAGTTCTTC. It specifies CASSPGLAGTYNEQFF.

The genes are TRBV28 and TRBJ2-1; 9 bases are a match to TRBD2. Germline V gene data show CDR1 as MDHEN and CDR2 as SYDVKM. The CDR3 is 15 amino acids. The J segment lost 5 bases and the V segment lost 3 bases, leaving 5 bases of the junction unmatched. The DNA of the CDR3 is TGTGCCAGCAGTTTGGTGACTAGCGGTCACAATGAGCAGTTCTTC. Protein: CASSLVTSGHNEQFF.

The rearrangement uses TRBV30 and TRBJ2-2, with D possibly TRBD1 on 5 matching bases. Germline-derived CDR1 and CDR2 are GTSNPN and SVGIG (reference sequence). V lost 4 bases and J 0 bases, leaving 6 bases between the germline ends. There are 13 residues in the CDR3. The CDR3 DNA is TGTGCCTGGACAGGGACGAACACCGGGGAGCTGTTTTTT. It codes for CAWTGTNTGELFF.

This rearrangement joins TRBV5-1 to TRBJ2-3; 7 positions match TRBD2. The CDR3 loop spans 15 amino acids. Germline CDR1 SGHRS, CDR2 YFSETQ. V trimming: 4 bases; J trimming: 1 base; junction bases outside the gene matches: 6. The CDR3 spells CASSLAGDRTDTQYF. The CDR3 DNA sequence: TGCGCCAGCAGCCTCGCGGGGGACCGCACAGATACGCAGTATTTT.

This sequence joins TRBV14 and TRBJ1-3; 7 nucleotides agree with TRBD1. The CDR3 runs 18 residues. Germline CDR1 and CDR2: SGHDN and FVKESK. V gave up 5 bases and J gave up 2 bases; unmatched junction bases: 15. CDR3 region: CASSTEGAGLRAGNTIYF. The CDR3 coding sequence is TGTGCCAGCAGCACCGAGGGGGCTGGTCTCCGGGCTGGAAACACCATATATTTT.

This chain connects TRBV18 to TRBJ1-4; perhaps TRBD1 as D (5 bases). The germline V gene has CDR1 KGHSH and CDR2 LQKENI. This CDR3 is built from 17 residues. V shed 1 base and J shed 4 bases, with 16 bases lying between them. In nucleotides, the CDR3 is TGTGCCAGCTCACCACGGTCTGCAGGGATAAGTAATGAAAAACTGTTTTTT. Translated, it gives CASSPRSAGISNEKLFF. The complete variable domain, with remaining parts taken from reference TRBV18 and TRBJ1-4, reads NAGVMQNPRHLVRRRGQEARLRCSPMKGHSHVYWYRQLPEEGLKFMVYLQKENIIDESGMPKERFSAEFPKEGPSILRIQQVVRGDSAAYFCASSPRSAGISNEKLFFGSGTQLSVL.